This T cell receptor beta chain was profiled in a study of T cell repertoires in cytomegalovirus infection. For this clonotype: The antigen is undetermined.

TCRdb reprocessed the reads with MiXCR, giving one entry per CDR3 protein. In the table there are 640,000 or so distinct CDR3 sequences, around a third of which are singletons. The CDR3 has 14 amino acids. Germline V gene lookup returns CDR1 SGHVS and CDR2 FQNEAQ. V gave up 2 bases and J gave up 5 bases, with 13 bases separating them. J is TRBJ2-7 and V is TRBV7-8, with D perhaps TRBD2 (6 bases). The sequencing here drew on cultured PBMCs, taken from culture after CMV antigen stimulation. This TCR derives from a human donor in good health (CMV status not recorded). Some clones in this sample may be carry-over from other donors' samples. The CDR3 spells CASSLYGGPHEQYF. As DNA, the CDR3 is TGTGCCAGCAGCTTATACGGAGGGCCCCACGAGCAGTACTTC.